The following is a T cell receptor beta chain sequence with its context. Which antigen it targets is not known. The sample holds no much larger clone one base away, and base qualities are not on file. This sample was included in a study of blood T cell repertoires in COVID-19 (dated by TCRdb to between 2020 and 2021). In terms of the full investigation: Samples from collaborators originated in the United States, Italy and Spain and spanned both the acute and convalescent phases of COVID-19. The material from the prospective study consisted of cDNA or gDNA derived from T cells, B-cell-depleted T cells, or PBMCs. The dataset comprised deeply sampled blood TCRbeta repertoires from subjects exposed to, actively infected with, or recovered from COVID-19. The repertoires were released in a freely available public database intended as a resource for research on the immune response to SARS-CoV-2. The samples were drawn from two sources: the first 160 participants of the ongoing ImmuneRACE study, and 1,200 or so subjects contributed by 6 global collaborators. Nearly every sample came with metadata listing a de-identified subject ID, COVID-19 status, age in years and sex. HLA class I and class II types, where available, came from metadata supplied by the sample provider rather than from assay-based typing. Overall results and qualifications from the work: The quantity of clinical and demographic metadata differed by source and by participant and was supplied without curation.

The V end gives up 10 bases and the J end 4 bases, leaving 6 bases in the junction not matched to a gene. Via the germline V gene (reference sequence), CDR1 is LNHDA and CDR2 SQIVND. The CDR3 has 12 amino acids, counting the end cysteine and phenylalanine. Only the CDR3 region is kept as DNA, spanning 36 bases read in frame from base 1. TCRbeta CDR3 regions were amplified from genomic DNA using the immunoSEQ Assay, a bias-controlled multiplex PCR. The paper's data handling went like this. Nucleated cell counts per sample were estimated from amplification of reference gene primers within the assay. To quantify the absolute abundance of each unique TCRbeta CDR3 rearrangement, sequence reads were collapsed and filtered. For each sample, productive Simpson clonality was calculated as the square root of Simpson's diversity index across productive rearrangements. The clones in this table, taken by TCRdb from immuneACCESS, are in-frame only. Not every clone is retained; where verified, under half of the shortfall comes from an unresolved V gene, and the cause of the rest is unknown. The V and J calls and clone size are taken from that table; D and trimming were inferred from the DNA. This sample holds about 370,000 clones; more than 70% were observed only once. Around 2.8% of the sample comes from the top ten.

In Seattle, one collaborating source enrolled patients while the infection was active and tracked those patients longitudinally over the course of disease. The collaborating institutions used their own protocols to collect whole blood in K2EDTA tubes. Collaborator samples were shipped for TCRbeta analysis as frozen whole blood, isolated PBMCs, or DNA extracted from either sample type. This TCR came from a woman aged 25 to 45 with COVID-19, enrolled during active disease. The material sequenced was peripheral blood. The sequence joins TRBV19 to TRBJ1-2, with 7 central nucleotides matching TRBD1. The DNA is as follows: TGTGCCATCCGACAGGGTGGCTATGGCTACACCTTC. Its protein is CAIRQGGYGYTF.